Below are 14 T cell receptor beta chains sequenced from a single sample in a study of T cell responses to AZD1222 COVID-19 vaccine. Sequencing was performed with immunoSEQ multiplex PCR; in TCRdb, only in-frame clones are kept and a portion is missing. The sample records some 99,000 clones, around 93% being singletons. The sample in question was peripheral blood, obtained on day 0 of AZD1222 vaccination. The source is an adult in good health.

V and J are TRBV27 and TRBJ1-5, with D maybe TRBD1 (6 bases). Germline assignment: CDR1 MNHEY and CDR2 SMNVEV (reference sequence). CDR3 length: 16 residues. Trimming cost V 2 bases and J 0 bases, with 11 bases left between them. CDR3 loop: CASSLGGAYSNQPQHF. The DNA of the CDR3 is TGTGCCAGCAGTTTAGGGGGCGCTTATAGCAATCAGCCCCAGCATTTT.

CDR3: CASSLDPGDGTEAFF. CDR3 DNA: TGTGCCAGCAGCTTAGACCCAGGGGATGGGACTGAAGCTTTCTTT. The chain employs TRBV13 and TRBJ1-1; TRBD1 is a possible D gene (6 bases). CDR1 and CDR2 (germline): PRHDT, FYEKMQ (reference sequence). Trimming pared 1 base from V and 5 bases from J, leaving 14 bases between. This CDR3 is built from 15 residues.

The CDR3: CASSSREVETQYF. The CDR3 DNA is TGTGCCAGCAGCAGCAGGGAAGTAGAGACCCAGTACTTC. The chain combines TRBV7-6 with TRBJ2-5; D is possibly TRBD1 (5 bases). Trimming shortened V by 5 bases and J by 4 bases, and 11 bases separated the two germline ends. Per germline, CDR1 SGHVS and CDR2 FNYEAQ. The CDR3 loop spans 13 amino acids.

In DNA, the CDR3 is TGTGCCAGCAGCACCCGGGACAGGGGGTTCGGAAACACCATATATTTT. It specifies CASSTRDRGFGNTIYF. The V gene is TRBV7-8, the J gene TRBJ1-3; 11 nucleotides match TRBD1. J lost 4 bases, V lost 5 bases, and 7 bases had no gene match. This CDR3 contains 16 residues. Germline CDR1 reads SGHVS; CDR2 reads FQNEAQ. Complete variable domain (other parts from reference TRBV7-8 and TRBJ1-3): GAGVSQSPRYKVAKRGQDVALRCDPISGHVSLFWYQQALGQGPEFLTYFQNEAQLDKSGLPSDRFFAERPEGSVSTLKIQRTQQEDSAVYLCASSTRDRGFGNTIYFGEGSWLTVV.

The J gene is TRBJ1-4, the V gene TRBV3-1 (or the pseudogene TRBV3-2); D remains ambiguous. The CDR3 has 16 residues. V lost 2 bases, J lost 8 bases, and 18 bases lay in between. Germline assignment: CDR1 LGHDT and CDR2 YNNKEL (reference sequence). CDR3 sequence: CASSQNYGPRREKLFF. For the CDR3, the DNA is TGTGCCAGCAGCCAAAACTACGGGCCCCGTCGAGAAAAACTGTTTTTT.

The gene calls are TRBV5-1 and TRBJ2-1; 11 bases map to TRBD2. V shed 3 bases, J shed 5 bases, and the junction held 4 bases outside the gene matches. The CDR3 runs 15 residues. The germline V gene has CDR1 SGHRS and CDR2 YFSETQ. In nucleotides, the CDR3 is TGCGCCAGCAGCTCGGGACTAGCGGAGAACAATGAGCAGTTCTTC. It encodes CASSSGLAENNEQFF.

The chain is built from TRBV4-1 and TRBJ2-1; D call uncertain. V was trimmed by 0 bases and J by 10 bases, leaving 16 bases between them. The germline gives CDR1 MGHRA, CDR2 YSYEKL. This CDR3 spans 15 amino acids. For the CDR3, the DNA is TGCGCCAGCAGCCAAGATAACCGGAATCTGGGGGAGCAGTTCTTC. This encodes CASSQDNRNLGEQFF.

The chain couples TRBV5-1 to TRBJ1-1; the D is unclear. This CDR3 has 14 residues. The germline gives CDR1 SGHRS, CDR2 YFSETQ. V was trimmed by 7 bases and J by 0 bases, leaving 13 bases between them. CDR3 DNA sequence: TGCGCCAGCTCGGTGATAGCTCTGAACACTGAAGCTTTCTTT. This codes for CASSVIALNTEAFF.

The sample holds one count of this clone. The CDR3 sequence is CASSPGQYSPLHF. The CDR3, as DNA: TGTGCCAGCAGCCCCGGACAGTATTCACCCCTCCACTTT. This chain joins TRBV3-1 (or the pseudogene TRBV3-2) and TRBJ1-6; D might be TRBD1 (6 bases). The V gene lost 4 bases and the J gene lost 8 bases, with 9 bases spanning the gap. Looked up from germline, CDR1 is LGHDT and CDR2 is YNNKEL (reference sequence). There are 13 residues in the CDR3.

This clone has more than one count but fewer than ten. The chain joins TRBV11-2 to TRBJ2-7; a weak D match, TRBD1 (6 bases). Trimming stripped 2 bases from V and 5 bases from J, with 10 bases between. The CDR3 totals 13 residues. Germline V CDR1 and CDR2: SGHAT, FQNNGV. CDR3 sequence reads: CASSLFGGDEQYF. The CDR3 DNA reads as TGTGCCAGCAGCTTATTTGGGGGCGACGAGCAGTACTTC.

The chain recombines TRBV30 with TRBJ1-6; 12 positions agree with TRBD1. This CDR3 contains 16 residues. Trimming cost V 2 bases and J 14 bases; bases outside gene matches: 13. CDR1 is GTSNPN and CDR2 is SVGIG in the germline V gene (reference sequence). The DNA for the CDR3 is TGTGCCTGGAGTATTCTCTCCGGGACAGGGGGCACGGCCCTCCACTTT. Its translation: CAWSILSGTGGTALHF.

The chain combines TRBV2 with TRBJ2-3, with 8 positions matching TRBD2. Looked up from germline, CDR1 is SNHLY and CDR2 is FYNNEI. The CDR3 is 11 amino acids. V was clipped by 6 bases and J by 9 bases; unmatched bases: 2. CDR3 residues: CASSRGGTQYF. The CDR3 bases are TGTGCCAGCAGCCGGGGGGGCACGCAGTATTTT.

This rearrangement joins TRBV15 to TRBJ1-1; D unclear. The germline gives CDR1 LNHNV, CDR2 YYDKDF (reference sequence). Trimming removed 3 bases at V and 3 bases at J, with 17 bases between. This CDR3 region has 16 residues. CDR3: CATSRALHVGDTEAFF. CDR3 sequence (DNA): TGTGCCACCAGCAGGGCCTTACATGTAGGCGACACTGAAGCTTTCTTT. The full variable domain, with the rest looked up from reference TRBV15 and TRBJ1-1, is DAMVIQNPRYQVTQFGKPVTLSCSQTLNHNVMYWYQQKSSQAPKLLFHYYDKDFNNEADTPDNFQSRRPNTSFCFLDIRSPGLGDTAMYLCATSRALHVGDTEAFFGQGTRLTVV.

The chain uses TRBV10-2 and TRBJ2-7; 8 bases map to TRBD2. Germline values: CDR1 WSHSY, CDR2 SAAADI. The CDR3 contains 15 residues. V dropped 3 bases and J dropped 0; count of bases not matched to a gene: 4. The CDR3 loop reads CASSDILAVSYEQYF. The CDR3 DNA reads as TGCGCCAGCAGTGATATACTAGCGGTCTCCTACGAGCAGTACTTC.